This TCR beta chain stems from a study of cytotoxic CD8 clonotypes in ibrutinib-treated CLL. With regard to this clone: As yet, its antigen is unknown.

Profiling relied on immunoSEQ multiplex PCR, and the TCRdb table lists in-frame clones only, not all of them. The sample has around 300,000 clones, 80% seen once. Germline lookup yields CDR1 LGHNA and CDR2 YSLEER. V lost 0 bases to trimming and J lost 6 bases; unmatched junction nucleotides: 7. The CDR3 has 15 amino acids. Findings and caveats of the study: At baseline, clonality was higher than in age-matched healthy donors and correlated with CD8+ counts.

V is TRBV4-3 and J is TRBJ2-5; TRBD1 matches at 7 bases. The specimen comprised PBMCs, sampled before ibrutinib treatment. The sequence came from a human donor with chronic lymphocytic leukemia. The chain's CDR3 is CASSQENRGFKTQYF. The CDR3 DNA reads as TGCGCCAGCAGCCAAGAAAACAGGGGTTTCAAGACCCAGTACTTC.